The T cell receptor (beta chain) described here comes from a study of PD-1 blockade in mismatch repair-deficient tumors. Germline V gene data show CDR1 as GTSNPN and CDR2 as SVGIG (reference sequence). The CDR3 runs to 13 residues. V was cut by 2 bases and J by 7 bases, with 12 bases left in between. The repertoire was sequenced with immunoSEQ multiplex PCR; TCRdb's copy has only in-frame clones and lacks some. The table has 80,000 to 100,000 clones, around 85% seen once. All patients were mismatch repair deficient, assessed by either PCR or immunohistochemistry. A few pembrolizumab responders had their TCRs sequenced.

The chain is built from TRBV30 and TRBJ2-1, with D unclear. The source is an adult with mismatch repair-deficient cancer. The sample was peripheral blood, taken 12 weeks after starting pembrolizumab. The CDR3 loop is CAWSPRLENEQFF. CDR3 nucleotides: TGTGCCTGGAGTCCGCGGCTCGAAAATGAGCAGTTCTTC.